This TCR beta chain was profiled in a study of blood T cell repertoires in COVID-19. The data were produced by immunoSEQ multiplex PCR, yet TCRdb's version contains in-frame clones alone and is incomplete. The table records about 160,000 clones, over 80% of them present only once. The sequenced sample consisted of peripheral blood. This TCR derives from a woman between 50 and 59 years old with acute or convalescent COVID-19.

The DNA of the CDR3 is TGTGCCAGCAGTGACGGACAGGGGGACCAGCCCCAGCATTTT. It codes for CASSDGQGDQPQHF. The genes are TRBV25-1 and TRBJ1-5; 10 nucleotides line up with TRBD1. The CDR3 spans 14 residues. Trimming removed 3 bases from V and 7 bases from J; junction bases left unmatched: 3. The germline gives CDR1 MGHDK, CDR2 SYGVNS.